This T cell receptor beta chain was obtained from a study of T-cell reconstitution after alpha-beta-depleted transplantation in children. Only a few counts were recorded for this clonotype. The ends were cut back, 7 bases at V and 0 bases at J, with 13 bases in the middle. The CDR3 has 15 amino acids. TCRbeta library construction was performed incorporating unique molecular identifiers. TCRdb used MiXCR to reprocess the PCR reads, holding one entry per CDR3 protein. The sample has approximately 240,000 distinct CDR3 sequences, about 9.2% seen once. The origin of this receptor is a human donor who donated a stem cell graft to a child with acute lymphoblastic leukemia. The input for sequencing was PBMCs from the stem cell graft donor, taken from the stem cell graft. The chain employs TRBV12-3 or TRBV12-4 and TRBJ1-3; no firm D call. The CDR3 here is CASTPSALSGNTIYF. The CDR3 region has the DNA TGTGCCAGCACCCCCTCGGCACTCTCTGGAAACACCATATATTTT.